This T cell receptor (beta chain) was recorded in a study of regulatory T cells in long-lasting Graves disease (dated by TCRdb to 2020 to 2022). About the investigation overall: Patients with newly diagnosed Graves' disease had been on antithyroid drugs for under 3 months. Patients with persistent Graves' disease were compared with patients with newly diagnosed Graves' disease using TCR sequencing and RNA sequencing of peripheral blood. The study was registered as a clinical trial and conducted in China. A total of about 35 samples underwent TCR sequencing, from around 13 patients with persistent Graves' disease and 20 or so patients with newly diagnosed Graves' disease. General study outcomes and caveats: The authors noted that the small sample size was a limitation that may lower accuracy. Sequencing and analysis were restricted to the TCR beta chain. Because the primary lesion, thyroid tissue, could not be accessed, the study looked at peripheral blood alone. Patients with persistent disease shared more public clonotypes (about 2,500) than newly diagnosed patients did (nearly 1,000). Persistent Graves' disease patients showed lower TCR Shannon entropy and fewer highly expanded clones than newly diagnosed patients, suggesting clonal expansion.

In light of the paper, this sample's time point label describes: newly diagnosed GD, antithyroid drugs for less than 3 months. For both TCR sequencing and RNA sequencing, RNA was extracted from PBMCs in TRIzol. Graves' disease was diagnosed according to American Thyroid Association guidelines. Patients for the study were recruited at an endocrinology department in Xi'an, China. Each patient gave approximately 10 milliliters of peripheral blood, collected in an EDTA anticoagulant tube. PBMCs were isolated by Ficoll Paque Plus density gradient separation without further T cell sorting. An Agilent 2100 Bioanalyzer and agarose gel were used to check RNA quality, and a NanoDrop 2000 was used to measure RNA concentration. Libraries were constructed by multiplex PCR. Sequencing relied on an Illumina HiSeq 4000. To build TCR beta libraries, CDR3 regions were amplified by Arm-PCR using iRepertoire HTBI primers. PCR products were gel purified before sequencing. Per the original workflow: Across samples, 60 to 70 TRBV and 13 to 15 TRBJ segments were identified and used for gene usage analysis of CDR3 amino acid clonotypes. COPE and FqMerger were used to merge filtered high-quality paired reads into contigs. BLAST was used to align contigs to IMGT TRBV, TRBD and TRBJ reference genes, with CDR3 defined following IMGT. Any clonotype with a frequency above 0.1% was classified as a highly expanded clone. Repertoire diversity was measured by Shannon entropy, and V-J evenness by the Gini coefficient. Clonotypes shared by more than one individual were considered public. TCRdb reran the public reads through fastp at Q25 and MiXCR, keeping productive beta chains. Rows merge per CDR3 protein into single entries with the most common DNA and genes. TCRdb's processing, not the study's, gives the V and J calls here. For this sample there are about 400,000 distinct CDR3 sequences; approximately 16% appear just once. The ten largest make up roughly 8% of the sample.

This clonotype was counted at least ten times. Its antigen is currently not known. No much larger clonotype is one base removed from it; base qualities were not supplied. This same sample was also part of a study on T cells in Graves' hyperthyroidism and ophthalmopathy. The second paper further reports: Graves' hyperthyroidism was defined as stable when no progression to ophthalmopathy occurred over 18 months of follow-up. Hyperthyroidism patients were aged 18 to 65 years and newly diagnosed, with disease duration of less than 2 months. Any patient with an uncontrolled infection, another autoimmune disease, pregnancy or lactation was excluded. Diagnoses relied on clinical symptoms, serum thyroxine and TRAb, thyroid ultrasound and orbital computed tomography. A first-round RT-PCR of the TCR CDR3 used the HTBI primer set with the Qiagen OneStep RT-PCR kit. Most expanded thyroid clonotypes (frequency above 0.001) were also detected in blood, a finding suggesting that blood repertoires may reflect thyroid immune responses. A 13 V-J signature model separated ophthalmopathy from stable hyperthyroidism, with around 88% sensitivity and around 84% specificity in cross-validation and 80%/75% in testing. During validation, the model predicted progression to ophthalmopathy a median of around 6 months ahead of onset, with almost 71% sensitivity and 72% to 85% specificity. To identify distinguishing TCR V-J signatures, a discovery cohort of about a hundred patients was used, comprising some 45 with Graves' ophthalmopathy and under 60 with stable Graves' hyperthyroidism. An independent validation cohort of under 20 hyperthyroidism patients and 17 patients who later progressed to ophthalmopathy tested prospective prediction of ophthalmopathy. The 95 to 100 discovery patients were randomly divided into training and test sets at a 7:3 ratio. In about 6 Graves' hyperthyroidism patients, the study also compared T-cell repertoires from thyroid tissue with T-cell repertoires from blood. Once sampling was done, hyperthyroidism patients were given methimazole at a starting dose of 30 mg daily, whereas ophthalmopathy patients were given high-dose intravenous methylprednisolone. The libraries were constructed in a second round of multiplex PCR and then size-selected and purified. Libraries were sequenced paired-end with 100 bp reads on an Illumina HiSeq2000. Raw data were processed with SOAPnuke, discarding reads with adapters, uncalled bases, mean Phred below 15, or no exact constant-primer or identifier match. COPE v1.2.5 was used to merge the high-quality paired reads, and each unique nucleotide sequence was defined as a clonotype. Clonotypes were aligned to IMGT TRBV, TRBD and TRBJ reference segments using MiTCR v1.1. Analysis was restricted to V-J combinations with a frequency above 0.0001, which covered roughly 99% of repertoires. A TCS score was defined as the ratio of F50 (clonal expansion) to E x V (chaos), with BLOSUM62-based TCRdist applied between CDR3 peptides within each V-J. Welch's t-statistics and random forest reduced 514 V-J features to 10 to 15, which were used in a naive Bayes classifier (R e1071). Sample size was not statistically predetermined, and blinding of investigators to group allocation was not performed. The paper reports TCR Vbeta CDR3 sequencing of approximately 140 peripheral blood samples: fewer than 50 ophthalmopathy, approximately 74 hyperthyroidism and around 17 progressor patients.

The source is a woman between 40 and 55 years old with Graves disease. Donor details come from another sample of the same person, matched by shared clones. Sequenced material: peripheral blood mononuclear cells (PBMCs), taken at new diagnosis, from a patient treated with antithyroid drugs.

The bases read TGTGCCTGGAGTAAGCGGGGGCCCTATGGCTACACCTTC. Its coded protein is CAWSKRGPYGYTF. The V and J segments used are TRBV30 and TRBJ1-2; TRBD1 is a weak D gene call, 6 bases matching. V and J are truncated by 2 bases and 4 bases respectively, leaving an intervening sequence of 11 bases. Including cysteine and phenylalanine, the CDR3 has 13 amino acids. The DNA shown is the 39-base CDR3, in frame from base 1. The germline V gene (reference sequence) specifies GTSNPN as CDR1 and SVGIG as CDR2.